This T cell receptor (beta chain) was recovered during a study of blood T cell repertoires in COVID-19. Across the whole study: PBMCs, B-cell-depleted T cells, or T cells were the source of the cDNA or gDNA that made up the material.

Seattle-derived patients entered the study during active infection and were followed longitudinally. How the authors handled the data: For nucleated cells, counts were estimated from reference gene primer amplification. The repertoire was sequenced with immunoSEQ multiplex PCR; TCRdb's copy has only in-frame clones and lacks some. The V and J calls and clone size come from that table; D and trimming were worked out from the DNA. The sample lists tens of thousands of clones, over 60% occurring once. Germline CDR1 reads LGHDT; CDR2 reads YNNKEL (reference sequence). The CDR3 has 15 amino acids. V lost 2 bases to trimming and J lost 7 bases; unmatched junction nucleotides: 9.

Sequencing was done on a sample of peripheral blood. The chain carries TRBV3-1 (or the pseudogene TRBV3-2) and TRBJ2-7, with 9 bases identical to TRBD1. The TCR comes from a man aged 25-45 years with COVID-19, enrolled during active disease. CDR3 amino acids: CASSQSGQGIGEQYF. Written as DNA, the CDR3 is TGTGCCAGCAGCCAATCGGGACAGGGTATTGGTGAGCAGTACTTC.